This T cell receptor (beta chain) was sequenced during a study of technical replicates of blood from several donors (dated by TCRdb to 2015 to 2018). The method behind the library was the immunoSEQ multiplex PCR assay. TCRdb provides this immuneACCESS table in a form limited to in-frame rearrangements. Some clones are lacking; in checked studies, under half of them reflect an unresolved V gene, and why the rest are absent is not known. The sample profile shows tens of thousands of clones; about 92% of them were found once. The ten largest clones capture 0.27% of the sample. With regard to this clone: The clone's antigen remains unknown. Per-base quality was not reported, and no clone a single base away is much larger than it.

The germline V gene (reference sequence) yields WNHNN for CDR1 and SYGVQD for CDR2. There are 14 amino acids in the CDR3, from cysteine to phenylalanine inclusive. This entry keeps only the CDR3 DNA: 42 bases, framed from base 1. Trimming removed 2 bases from V and 6 bases from J, leaving 14 bases between the germline ends. The sample was T cells isolated from PBMCs. The V and J segments used are TRBV10-1 and TRBJ2-7; the D gene cannot be resolved reliably. This receptor was taken from a human donor in good health. The nucleotides read TGCGCCAGCAGTGAGGATCTAGTATTCGGCGAGCAGTACTTC. Its amino acids are CASSEDLVFGEQYF.